This TCR beta chain stems from a study of cytomegalovirus exposure and HLA in healthy donors. Study-level results: For TCR beta chains, V- and J-gene trimming was later linked to a missense DCLRE1C variant. According to the study, roughly 160 TCR beta chains were cytomegalovirus-associated.

A note on this clone: What it binds is not known.

The CDR3 is made up of 17 amino acids. Germline V CDR1 and CDR2: LNHDA, SQIVND (reference sequence). Trimming took 5 bases from V and 6 from J, leaving 23 bases between them. Primers for the PCR totalled 60 Vbeta and 13 Jbeta. Clones were read by immunoSEQ multiplex PCR, and TCRdb kept only the in-frame ones, dropping some. The sample holds 150,000 to 200,000 clones, approximately 80% seen once. This chain links TRBV19 with TRBJ1-5; D is unresolved. The sequencing input was PBMCs. The sequence derives from a woman aged 35 to 49 in good health and CMV-seronegative. The CDR3 is CASSDYPTEAGSQPQHF. The DNA for the CDR3 is TGTGCCAGTAGTGATTACCCCACTGAGGCCGGCAGTCAGCCCCAGCATTTT.